The 11 T cell receptor beta chains in this list originate from one sample, sequenced in a study of blood T cell repertoires in COVID-19. Some clones are missing from TCRdb's copy, which holds only in-frame ones; the method was immunoSEQ multiplex PCR. Here the sample spans fewer than 250,000 clones, about nine tenths being singletons. The sample comprised peripheral blood. The receptors stem from a young man with COVID-19, enrolled during active disease.

This rearrangement joins TRBV6-5 to TRBJ1-4; 8 bases map to TRBD1. The CDR3 sequence is 13 residues long. After removal of 11 bases from V and 4 bases from J, the junction contained 6 bases not matched to a gene. CDR1 and CDR2 from the germline V gene are MNHEY and SVGAGI. For the CDR3, the DNA is TGTGCCTCCTACGACAGGGGTAATGAAAAACTGTTTTTT. Protein product: CASYDRGNEKLFF.

The chain links TRBV2 to TRBJ2-2; D possibly corresponds to TRBD2 (5 bases). Looked up from germline, CDR1 is SNHLY and CDR2 is FYNNEI. Trimming pared 9 bases from V and 2 bases from J, leaving 10 bases between. The CDR3 extends over 13 amino acids. This chain's CDR3 is CARRLLNTGELFF. CDR3 coding DNA: TGTGCCAGGCGACTACTAAACACCGGGGAGCTGTTTTTT.

The rearrangement links TRBV12-2 to TRBJ2-5; the listed D gene, TRBD1, was not tested against the DNA. TRBV12-2 is shown as a pseudogene. The CDR3 is made up of 15 amino acids. CDR3 bases: TGTGCAAGTCGCTTAGCTACAGGGGGCCAAGAGACCCAGTACTTC. Translating gives CASRLATGGQETQYF.

The chain recombines TRBV29-1 with TRBJ2-3, with 12 bases that match TRBD1. Germline V gene sequence: CDR1 SQVTM, CDR2 ANQGSEA. Trimming removed 1 base from V and 4 bases from J; junction bases left unmatched: 0. The CDR3 runs 14 residues. CDR3: CSVEGDRGPDTQYF. The CDR3 bases are TGCAGCGTTGAAGGGGACAGGGGGCCAGATACGCAGTATTTT.

The chain combines TRBV6-5 with TRBJ1-2; 7 bases match TRBD1. Germline V gene lookup returns CDR1 MNHEY and CDR2 SVGAGI. This CDR3 contains 15 residues. V dropped 8 bases and J dropped 8; count of bases not matched to a gene: 17. In DNA, the CDR3 is TGTGCCAGCCACCGGGACAGCTTAACAGGAAGGGGCTACACCTTC. Translation gives CASHRDSLTGRGYTF.

The chain has TRBV19 and TRBJ1-5, with D perhaps TRBD1 (5 bases). Germline CDR1 reads LNHDA; CDR2 reads SQIVND (reference sequence). Trimming took 9 bases from V and 5 from J, leaving 14 bases between them. The CDR3 runs 13 residues. CDR3 region: CARGLRWYQPQHF. The CDR3 DNA sequence: TGTGCCAGGGGACTACGGTGGTATCAGCCCCAGCATTTT.

This chain connects TRBV3-1 (or the pseudogene TRBV3-2) to TRBJ1-6, with 11 bases lining up with TRBD1. Germline V gene data show CDR1 as LGHDT and CDR2 as YNNKEL (reference sequence). This CDR3 comprises 14 residues. V lost 4 bases, J lost 8 bases, and 1 base stayed unmatched. CDR3 protein: CASSRTGGDSPLHF. As DNA, the CDR3 is TGTGCCAGCAGCCGGACAGGGGGCGATTCACCCCTCCACTTT.

This chain links TRBV27 with TRBJ2-7; a possible D gene is TRBD1 (6 bases). The CDR3 is made up of 16 amino acids. Looked up from germline, CDR1 is MNHEY and CDR2 is SMNVEV (reference sequence). With 6 bases removed from V and 3 bases from J, the gap between germline ends came to 21 bases. CDR3 sequence: CASRGSRGIRDYEQYF. The DNA for the CDR3 is TGTGCCAGCAGAGGGTCAAGGGGGATTAGGGACTACGAGCAGTACTTC.

The rearrangement links TRBV3-1 (or the pseudogene TRBV3-2) to TRBJ2-1, with 9 bases aligning to TRBD1. V lost 3 bases and J lost 3; bases outside the gene matches: 6. Germline CDR1 reads LGHDT; CDR2 reads YNNKEL (reference sequence). The CDR3 has 16 residues. The CDR3 DNA is TGTGCCAGCAGCCACCTCGGACAGGGGCTCTACAATGAGCAGTTCTTC. This encodes CASSHLGQGLYNEQFF.

The rearrangement uses TRBV18 and TRBJ2-2; D possibly corresponds to TRBD1 (6 bases). Germline lookup yields CDR1 KGHSH and CDR2 LQKENI. The V and J ends lost 10 bases and 0 bases respectively, with 15 bases between them. CDR3 size: 15 residues. DNA for the CDR3: TGTGCCACCCCGCCAGGGGTCGCGAACACCGGGGAGCTGTTTTTT. Translation gives CATPPGVANTGELFF.

This chain links TRBV3-1 (or the pseudogene TRBV3-2) with TRBJ1-2, with TRBD1 matching over 8 bases. This CDR3 has 15 amino acids. Germline CDR1 is LGHDT and CDR2 is YNNKEL (reference sequence). Trimming cost V 0 bases and J 3 bases; bases outside gene matches: 3. The CDR3 region is CASSQEDREDYGYTF. CDR3 nucleotides: TGTGCCAGCAGCCAAGAGGACAGGGAAGACTATGGCTACACCTTC.